Sequencing of this T cell receptor (beta chain) was carried out in a study of blood T cell repertoires in COVID-19. Study in general: Some COVID-19 samples were acute and others convalescent; all came from the United States, Italy and Spain.

V lost 0 bases, J lost 5 bases, and 5 bases stayed unmatched. Per germline, CDR1 LNHNV and CDR2 YYDKDF (reference sequence). CDR3 length: 15 amino acids. In the source study's methods: Reference gene primer amplification yielded estimated nucleated cell counts. Produced via immunoSEQ multiplex PCR; TCRdb's table is partial and in-frame only. Clone size and V and J calls were adopted from that table, with D and trimming inferred from the DNA. Of about 260,000 clones listed, 85% to 90% are singletons. The sequenced sample was peripheral blood. The chain uses TRBV15 and TRBJ1-1; 8 nucleotides line up with TRBD1. This TCR came from a woman aged 40 to 50 who had recovered from COVID-19. CDR3 in DNA: TGTGCCACCAGCAGAGATCCGACAGGGGAAACTGAAGCTTTCTTT. Residues: CATSRDPTGETEAFF.